The next 15 T cell receptor beta chains were all read from a single sample in a study of T cell responses to AZD1222 COVID-19 vaccine. Some clones are missing from TCRdb's copy, which holds only in-frame ones; the method was immunoSEQ multiplex PCR. The data show around 120,000 clones, 93% seen once. The sample was peripheral blood, taken 28 days after the second AZD1222 dose. Receptor source: an adult who received the AZD1222 COVID-19 vaccine.

The genes are TRBV2 and TRBJ2-3, with D possibly TRBD1 on 6 matching bases. The CDR3 length is 14 residues. V was pared by 4 bases and J by 3 bases, with 11 bases between. CDR1 is SNHLY, CDR2 FYNNEI, per germline. The CDR3 DNA is TGTGCCAGCAGTGTCAGGGGAAGGACAGATACGCAGTATTTT. Translating gives CASSVRGRTDTQYF. The complete variable domain, with remaining parts taken from reference TRBV2 and TRBJ2-3, reads EPEVTQTPSHQVTQMGQEVILRCVPISNHLYFYWYRQILGQKVEFLVSFYNNEISEKSEIFDDQFSVERPDGSNFTLKIRSTKLEDSAMYFCASSVRGRTDTQYFGPGTRLTVL.

This clone was seen once. The chain has TRBV5-1 and TRBJ1-1; no definite D call. The V gene's germline CDR1 is SGHRS and CDR2 YFSETQ. Trimming stripped 2 bases from V and 0 bases from J, with 11 bases between. The CDR3 is 15 amino acids. For the CDR3, the DNA is TGCGCCAGCAGCTTCCAGACGGGGTTGAACACTGAAGCTTTCTTT. This gives the protein CASSFQTGLNTEAFF.

The CDR3 sequence: CASSFNRNQPQHF. As DNA, the CDR3 is TGTGCCAGCAGCTTTAATAGGAATCAGCCCCAGCATTTT. The V gene is TRBV5-6, the J gene TRBJ1-5; no clear D gene. V gave up 2 bases and J gave up 4 bases, with 7 bases separating them. This CDR3 contains 13 residues. Germline CDR1 SGHDT, CDR2 YYEEEE.

The gene calls are TRBV7-8 and TRBJ2-7; 10 bases agree with TRBD2. J was trimmed by 3 bases and V by 4 bases; bases with no gene match: 3. CDR3 length equals 14 residues. Germline-derived CDR1 and CDR2 are SGHVS and FQNEAQ. The CDR3 loop reads CASSWGLARYEQYF. Written as DNA, the CDR3 is TGTGCCAGCAGCTGGGGACTAGCGCGCTACGAGCAGTACTTC.

CDR3 amino acids: CASSYSIRRGNNEQFF. DNA for the CDR3: TGTGCCAGCAGTTACTCGATCCGGAGGGGAAACAATGAGCAGTTCTTC. The chain couples TRBV6-5 to TRBJ2-1; weak D call: TRBD2 (6 bases). Trimming took 0 bases from V and 5 from J, leaving 14 bases between them. The CDR3 extends over 16 amino acids. Germline V CDR1 and CDR2: MNHEY, SVGAGI.

The chain is built from TRBV10-3 and TRBJ1-1; a possible D gene is TRBD1 (6 bases). The germline CDR1 and CDR2 sequences are ENHRY and SYGVKD. This CDR3 has 14 residues. Trimming pared 2 bases from V and 6 bases from J, leaving 13 bases between. CDR3 in amino acids: CAISEGGRGAEAFF. CDR3 nucleotides: TGTGCCATCAGTGAGGGGGGCAGGGGAGCTGAAGCTTTCTTT.

The rearrangement joins TRBV6-2 or TRBV6-3 to TRBJ1-6, with D possibly TRBD1 on 5 matching bases. The germline CDR1 and CDR2 sequences are MNHEY and SVGEGT. The CDR3 contains 13 residues. Trimming removed 0 bases from V and 13 bases from J, with 10 bases in between. CDR3 loop: CASSYSQGLPLHF. As DNA, the CDR3 is TGTGCCAGCAGTTACTCGCAGGGTCTGCCCCTCCACTTT.

The rearrangement joins TRBV15 to TRBJ1-5; D remains ambiguous. Per the germline V gene, CDR1 is LNHNV and CDR2 is YYDKDF (reference sequence). CDR3 length equals 12 residues. Trimming shortened V by 9 bases and J by 4 bases, and 10 bases separated the two germline ends. CDR3 nucleotide sequence: TGTGCCACACGAGGGTATAATCAGCCCCAGCATTTT. Amino acid sequence: CATRGYNQPQHF.

The genes are TRBV27 and TRBJ1-2; no firm D call. The CDR3 runs 15 residues. Germline V CDR1 and CDR2: MNHEY, SMNVEV (reference sequence). The V end was cut by 8 bases, the J end by 5 bases, with 21 bases between. In nucleotides, the CDR3 is TGTGCCAGCTCAGACGAGATAAATCCCCCATATGGCTACACCTTC. Residues: CASSDEINPPYGYTF.

The chain recombines TRBV10-3 with TRBJ1-5; D is ambiguous. Germline V gives CDR1 ENHRY, CDR2 SYGVKD. V lost 2 bases and J 5 bases, leaving 7 bases between the germline ends. The CDR3 is made up of 13 amino acids. CDR3 coding DNA: TGTGCCATCAGTGAGGACACATATCAGCCCCAGCATTTT. Encoded protein: CAISEDTYQPQHF.

The chain recombines TRBV11-2 with TRBJ1-3; D uncertain. The CDR3 sequence is 15 residues long. Germline loops: CDR1 SGHAT, CDR2 FQNNGV. Trimming left V 5 bases short and J 0 bases short, with 11 bases between. The CDR3 bases are TGTGCCAGCAGCCCCGGACGGATCTCTGGAAACACCATATATTTT. The encoded protein is CASSPGRISGNTIYF. Based on the CDR3 plus reference TRBV11-2 and TRBJ1-3, the full variable domain is EAGVAQSPRYKIIEKRQSVAFWCNPISGHATLYWYQQILGQGPKLLIQFQNNGVVDDSQLPKDRFSAERLKGVDSTLKIQPAKLEDSAVYLCASSPGRISGNTIYFGEGSWLTVV.

Only one count was recorded for this clone. The chain combines TRBV12-2 with TRBJ2-7; the DNA was not used to check the table's D call, TRBD1. TRBV12-2 is shown as a pseudogene. CDR3 length equals 16 residues. CDR3 region: CASRLARTLSSYEQYF. In DNA form, the CDR3 reads TGTGCAAGTCGCTTAGCAAGGACACTTAGCTCCTACGAGCAGTACTTC.

V gene TRBV7-3 combines with J gene TRBJ2-1; a possible D gene is TRBD2 (5 bases). Trimming pared 0 bases from V and 8 bases from J, leaving 11 bases between. Germline assignment: CDR1 SGHTA and CDR2 FQGTGA. CDR3 length: 14 residues. CDR3: CASSLTIEGHEQFF. The CDR3 nucleotides are TGTGCCAGCAGCTTAACCATTGAGGGCCATGAGCAGTTCTTC.

This clone is a singleton in its sample. The chain links TRBV14 to TRBJ1-2; 7 nucleotides agree with TRBD1. V dropped 0 bases and J dropped 8; count of bases not matched to a gene: 9. This CDR3 has 15 residues. Germline V gene data show CDR1 as SGHDN and CDR2 as FVKESK. CDR3 sequence (DNA): TGTGCCAGCAGCCAAGAAGGCGCAGGGGGAATAGGCTACACCTTC. Encoded protein: CASSQEGAGGIGYTF.

V usage is TRBV28 and J usage is TRBJ1-1; the match to TRBD1 covers 7 bases. Germline lookup yields CDR1 MDHEN and CDR2 SYDVKM. V gave up 6 bases and J gave up 11 bases; unmatched junction bases: 6. The CDR3 consists of 11 residues. The CDR3 region is CASRLQGWAFF. The CDR3 coding sequence is TGTGCCAGCAGACTACAGGGGTGGGCTTTCTTT. Full variable domain (missing parts from reference TRBV28 and TRBJ1-1): DVKVTQSSRYLVKRTGEKVFLECVQDMDHENMFWYRQDPGLGLRLIYFSYDVKMKEKGDIPEGYSVSREKKERFSLILESASTNQTSMYLCASRLQGWAFFGQGTRLTVV.